This note documents a single TCR beta chain sequence. What this receptor recognizes is not known. The record originates from a study of CXCR3-negative and CXCR3-positive naive CD8 T cells (dated by TCRdb to 2018 to 2020). Describing the broader study: In total, about 150 million TRB reads were obtained, corresponding to roughly 1.5 +/- 0.3 million reads per library. Diversity and physicochemical repertoire analyses were performed on about a dozen donors pooled from two independent experiments. TRBV-TRBJ cluster analysis included naive subsets from several donors and memory cells from 3 donors. Broad study findings and their caveats: Naive CXCR3-negative and CXCR3-positive cells from the same donor showed similar TRBV-TRBJ usage, whereas memory cells showed distinct patterns. Repertoire diversity was comparably high in both naive subsets but much lower in memory CD8+ T cells. Because CXCR3 expression was partially decreased after cryopreservation, freshly isolated PBMCs were used for most assays. Because surface CD5, which has been linked to self-reactivity in mice, was comparable between naive subsets, TCR interaction strength was also inferred from TRB CDR3 physicochemical properties. Compared with CXCR3-negative naive cells, CXCR3-positive naive cells had TRB CDR3s with higher hydrophobicity (lower Kidera factor 4), lower energy, and higher strength and volume indices.

Each CD8+ T cell subset was flow-sorted in triplicate, with over 250,000 cells per subset placed directly into RLT lysis buffer. Naive CD8+ T cells were defined stringently as CD45RO-CCR7+CD27+CD95- to exclude memory contaminants. Peripheral blood mononuclear cells were isolated from buffy coats using standard density gradient centrifugation. Naive CXCR3-negative and CXCR3-positive CD8+ T cells were flow-sorted on a FACSAria III. An RNeasy Mini Kit was used to extract total RNA from the sorted cells. The sequencing machine was a NextSeq 550. The Human TCR Profiling Kit (MiLaboratory) was used to prepare UMI-labeled 5' RACE TRB cDNA libraries. cDNA synthesis used the entire amount of extracted RNA, and PCR amplification then used the entire amount of cDNA produced. Libraries were prepared in parallel with an identical number of PCR cycles. Processing in the source paper ran as follows. With a minimum of two reads required per UMI, MIGEC and MiXCR pulled out about 50,000 +/- 10,000 unique UMI-labeled TRB cDNA molecules from each library. An average of around 40,000 +/- 10,000 functional in-frame TRB CDR3 nucleotide clonotypes without stop codons was found per library. After downsampling to 5000 UMI-labeled TRB molecules per sample, diversity metrics such as normalized Shannon-Wiener and Chao1 were calculated in VDJtools. VDJtools was used to calculate clonotype-size-weighted physicochemical properties of the central five CDR3 residues, namely interaction energy, strength, volume and Kidera factor 4. TCRdb reprocessed the reads into one record per CDR3 protein sequence, lacking DNA. The V and J calls and clone size come from TCRdb's table, not from the authors' own analysis. The sample's own table lists 70,000 to 100,000 distinct CDR3 sequences. 0.9% to 1.2% of the sample is in the top ten clones.

CDR1 and CDR2, looked up from the germline V gene (reference sequence), are MNHNY and SVGAGI. Taken from cysteine to phenylalanine, the CDR3 has 14 residues. No DNA appears here. The rearranged chain carries TRBV6-6 and TRBJ1-2; TCRdb selects TRBD1, and the lack of DNA leaves this call unchecked. The sequence was obtained from a human donor in good health. Some clones in this sample may be carry-over from other donors' samples. Source material: naive CXCR3- CD8+ T cells from blood. The cell subset or site label here, explained by the study, means: CD45RO-CCR7+CD27+CD95- naive CD8+ T cells lacking CXCR3 (TNR3-). Here the CDR3 is given as CATLDMTGAYGYTF.